This T cell receptor beta chain was observed in a study of cytomegalovirus exposure and HLA in healthy donors. Overall study results and limits: After further analysis at a later stage, 15,000 to 20,000 TCR beta sequences were associated with HLA alleles at 0.05 false discovery rate.

PCR used 60 Vbeta primers and 13 Jbeta primers. Some clones are missing from TCRdb's copy, which holds only in-frame ones; the method was immunoSEQ multiplex PCR. Its table lists some 39,000 clones. A note on this clone: Antigen specificity is unknown.

Germline-derived CDR1 and CDR2 are SGHKS and YYEKEE (reference sequence). V shed 3 bases, J shed 5 bases, and the junction held 8 bases outside the gene matches. The CDR3 length is 14 residues. The J gene is TRBJ2-7, the V gene TRBV5-5; TRBD1 matches 7 bases. Input material: PBMCs. The sequence was obtained from a man aged 25 to 45 in good health and CMV-seronegative. The DNA for the CDR3 is TGTGCCAGCAGCTCACCCGACAGGGTGCACGAGCAGTACTTC. Its translation is CASSSPDRVHEQYF.